This T cell receptor beta chain came from a study of cytomegalovirus exposure and HLA in healthy donors. Germline values: CDR1 SEHNR, CDR2 FQNEAQ (reference sequence). Trimming took 4 bases from V and 4 from J; bases not matched to a gene: 9. This CDR3 region has 15 residues. PCR used 60 Vbeta primers and 13 Jbeta primers. Clones were read by immunoSEQ multiplex PCR, and TCRdb kept only the in-frame ones, dropping some. The sample lists 70,000 to 95,000 clones, 76% occurring once. The chain recombines TRBV7-9 with TRBJ1-2, with 7 bases aligning to TRBD1. The sequence was collected from a man between 25 and 39 years old in good health and CMV-seropositive. The material sequenced was PBMCs. Written as DNA, the CDR3 is TGTGCCAGCAGCTCTTACGTACAGGGGCTCTATGGCTACACCTTC. Translated: CASSSYVQGLYGYTF. The whole variable domain, filled in from reference TRBV7-9 and TRBJ1-2, reads DTGVSQNPRHKITKRGQNVTFRCDPISEHNRLYWYRQTLGQGPEFLTYFQNEAQLEKSRLLSDRFSAERPKGSFSTLEIQRTEQGDSAMYLCASSSYVQGLYGYTFGSGTRLTVV.